Sequencing of this T cell receptor beta chain was carried out in a study of identical twins. This CDR3 contains 16 residues. The V segment lost 4 bases and the J segment 4 bases; nucleotides outside the gene matches: 12. The germline V gene encodes CDR1 SGHRS and CDR2 YFSETQ. TCRdb re-called the 5' RACE reads through MiXCR, storing one row per CDR3 protein. The sample lists about 530,000 distinct CDR3 sequences; 15% were seen once. Study-wide points: Zero-insertion analyses were open to partial confounding by invariant MAIT and iNKT cells. The more abundant beta clonotypes in cord blood had fewer insertions, and memory repertoires did not show this.

For this clonotype: Its antigen is unknown.

The same data also went into a second study, on yellow fever vaccine responses in identical twins.

Sequenced: CD4+ T cells sorted from blood. The chain joins TRBV5-1 to TRBJ1-2, with 8 bases fitting TRBD1. The sequence was obtained from a woman between 18 and 29 years old in good health. The CDR3 is CASSHGQGSFGYGYTF. CDR3 DNA: TGCGCCAGCAGCCACGGACAGGGAAGTTTTGGCTATGGCTACACCTTC.